This T cell receptor (beta chain) was documented in a study of shared clonotypes between healthy human individuals (dated by TCRdb to about 2020). In terms of the full investigation: Two women and a few men aged 18 to 49 years were included in the cohort. Per donor, three plates each were used for CD4 naive and CD4 memory, two for CD8 naive, and one for CD8 memory. The study deeply sequenced blood TCR repertoires of about five healthy adults to estimate repertoire size and the extent of clonotype sharing between individuals. To increase sequencing depth and limit assay-specific biases, TCR repertoire library preparation and sequencing were carried out by different laboratories using diverse techniques. Each donor's leukapheresis produced roughly between roughly 0.85 and 10 billion PBMCs. Study-level results and caveats: Rarefaction of sorted-subset datasets indicated incomplete sequencing despite the large sequencing depth. Compared with non-shared clonotypes, clonotypes shared by all four sorted-subset donors had higher generation probabilities. Sampling was restricted to blood, and TCR repertoires in tissues likely differ from the TCR repertoires found in blood. Naive subsets generally had larger estimated clonotype richness than memory subsets did. The small number of donors limited the genetic and exposure-history diversity represented. Roughly 5.2% of naive CD4, around 4% of naive CD8, roughly 2.5% of memory CD4, and less than 0.45% of memory CD8 clonotypes were shared across a few donors. Pairwise subsampling led to the expectation that sequencing depth would affect the degree of clonotype sharing among donors.

V is pruned by 6 bases and J by 9 bases, leaving 11 bases of the junction without a gene match. The CDR3 measures 15 amino acids from cysteine to phenylalanine. CDR3 DNA only is kept here, 45 bases in frame from base 1. The germline V gene encodes CDR1 MNHEY and CDR2 SMNVEV (reference sequence). The donors were healthy, HIV-negative adults with no recently reported acute infections or vaccinations. Every donor was a Caucasian adult living in Nashville, Tennessee, USA. CD4+ T cells were enriched by magnetic negative selection, after which naive cells were positively selected on CD45RA and the negative fraction was taken as the memory subset. Blood was obtained by leukapheresis, after which PBMCs were separated by Ficoll-Histopaque density gradient centrifugation and cryopreserved in liquid nitrogen vapor phase. Purity and quantity of every magnetically sorted T cell population were checked by analytical flow cytometry. Genomic DNA was isolated from each sorted fraction and quantified by UV absorbance on a Nanodrop 2000c.

Worth noting for this clone: The clone's antigen remains unknown. No base qualities exist here, and no much larger clone lies one base off it.

Using the deep immunoSEQ assay, TCR CDR3 regions were amplified from genomic DNA by multiplex PCR. Extracted genomic DNA from each cell subset was distributed evenly across all wells of several immunoSEQ 96-well plates, and each plate was treated as a replicate. For sorted subsets, around 0.2 ug genomic DNA, equal to tens of thousands of T cell genomes, was loaded into each replicate PCR. The purified libraries were quantified using a Qubit 3.0 fluorometer, sized with a Bioanalyzer 2100, and then quantified again using the KAPA Library Quantification kit. Every immunoSEQ 96-well plate was sequenced on a separate single-read 150-cycle Illumina NextSeq 550 flow cell. The study's own analysis went as follows. Because only junctional sequences without quality scores were contained in the immunoSEQ output, filtering matching that applied to full-length reads could not be performed. Sequences were annotated with PyIR, a Python wrapper for IgBLAST v1.9, using IMGT germline references to assign V/J genes and CDR3. Any read was removed if the V/J assignment was weak (E-value above 1e-6), the CDR3 was missing, or the read contained stop codons, out-of-frame junctions, or ambiguous translated residues. V3J clonotypes were defined by identical inferred V gene, J gene, and CDR3 amino acid sequence. To compute the percentage overlap between repertoires, the number of shared unique clonotypes was divided by the size of the smaller repertoire. Richness of each repertoire was evaluated using RTK rarefaction, the Chao1 estimator, and Recon v2.1 estimates of unobserved clonotypes. Generation probabilities for all TCRbeta clonotypes obtained by the gDNA method from a handful of donors were computed using OLGA. Held by TCRdb, this immuneACCESS table contains in-frame sequences only and omits some clones. Under half of the omission traces to an unresolved V gene where checked; the cause of the rest is unknown. The V and J calls and clone size were taken over from that table, and D and trimming were inferred from the DNA. In this sample the table shows about 600,000 clones, around 97% of which occur a single time. Clones ranked in the top ten supply about 0.06% of the sample.

The specimen was naive CD4+ T cells sorted from blood. According to the study, the label for this sample's cell subset or site signals: CD45RA+ positively selected. The receptor was isolated from a woman aged 25-40 years in good health. Recombination connected TRBV27 to TRBJ1-6, with TRBD1 identical over 7 junction bases. The DNA sequence follows: TGTGCCAGCAGCTATTACAGGGGTCCGGTTTCACCCCTCCACTTT. This encodes CASSYYRGPVSPLHF.